This TCR beta chain stems from a study of CD8 T cells in ankylosing spondylitis. Study-wide results and limits: Matched ankylosing spondylitis synovial fluid reportedly showed significant enrichment of disease-linked clones. Relatively rare in peripheral blood, disease-linked clones were also CD8+. A motif of 7 to 9 highly homologous TCR beta variants was seen as apparently characteristic of ankylosing spondylitis blood.

On this clonotype: What it binds is not known.

Generation of TCR beta libraries employed quantitative 5'-RACE incorporating molecular barcodes. One entry per CDR3 protein, called by TCRdb with MiXCR from the 5' RACE reads. In the table there are 270,000 or so distinct CDR3 sequences, 18% of which are singletons. In germline, CDR1 is MGHRA, CDR2 YSYEKL. V lost 2 bases to trimming and J lost 3 bases, with 12 bases between them. CDR3 size: 15 residues. Sequenced sample: blood, either unsorted or a sorted T cell fraction (not recorded which). The TCR originated in a male donor with ankylosing spondylitis or in good health (not recorded which). This chain joins TRBV4-1 and TRBJ2-3, with TRBD2 as a possible D gene (6 bases). The CDR3 sequence: CASSQTSPGTDTQYF. The CDR3 DNA reads TGCGCCAGCAGCCAAACTAGCCCAGGTACAGATACGCAGTATTTT.